This TCR beta chain was captured by sequencing in a study of kidney transplant recipient with SARS-CoV-2 infection. About this clonotype: This could be a read error, since a much larger clone is one nucleotide away.

TCRdb re-called the reads through MiXCR, storing one row per CDR3 protein. The sample lists fewer than 250,000 distinct CDR3 sequences; 29% were seen once. CDR1 LGHNA and CDR2 YSLEER come from the germline V gene. The CDR3 spans 17 residues. The rearrangement uses TRBV4-3 and TRBJ1-2; D ambiguous. The clonotype was recovered from a male patient between 25 and 39 years old who had COVID-19 and was a kidney transplant recipient. These T cells may partly come from the graft donor. The material sequenced was a blood sample, taken at baseline and on day 111 from a kidney transplant recipient. Here the CDR3 DNA reads TGCGCCAGCAGCATCGAATTAGGACGTCGAAAGACCTATGGCTGCACCTTC. Translating gives CASSIELGRRKTYGCTF.